Below, one T cell receptor beta chain is given with its context. What it binds is not known. Libraries were prepared by immunoSEQ multiplex PCR; TCRdb keeps only in-frame clonotypes and omits some of them. Counted here are approximately 99,000 clones, roughly 95% occurring once; the ten biggest clones make up just over 2%. This record belongs to a study of OX40 agonist ivuxolimab in advanced cancers. General study findings and limits: On average, a greater number of expanded clones characterised CD8+ T cells relative to CD4+.

Individuals having autoimmune disease history or systemic immunosuppression were not enrolled. At baseline, cycle 4 day 1, and cycle 7 day 1, blood was sampled. The starting material was CD4+ or CD8+ T cells sorted from blood, obtained in a trial of the OX40 agonist ivuxolimab. The sequence was obtained from an adult with an advanced solid tumor such as melanoma, head and neck, liver or kidney cancer.

The CDR3 spells CASSGDGTNQPQHF. The CDR3 DNA reads as TGTGCCAGCAGCGGAGACGGCACCAATCAGCCCCAGCATTTT. J is TRBJ1-5 and V is TRBV9; D call uncertain. The CDR3 has 14 amino acids. The ends were cut back, 3 bases at V and 3 bases at J, with 10 bases in the middle. CDR1 SGDLS and CDR2 YYNGEE come from the germline V gene.